These 29 T cell receptor beta chains share one sample of origin, sequenced in a study of T cell repertoires in aging, cancer and after chemotherapy. Rearranged V-D-J TRB sequences were amplified with a mixed TRB-A/B primer pool. TCRdb re-called the multiplex PCR reads through MiXCR, storing one row per CDR3 protein. The repertoire holds roughly 8,000 distinct CDR3 sequences, about 38% seen once, with about 5% in the top ten. TCR beta rearrangements were amplified from peripheral blood genomic DNA. Sequencing input: blood. The receptors stem from a human donor in good health.

This chain links TRBV12-3 or TRBV12-4 with TRBJ1-5; D gene unclear. V lost 6 bases and J lost 4, with 16 bases in between. The CDR3 totals 15 residues. CDR3 bases: TGTGCCAGCAGCAACCGCGGAGGAGGAAATCAGCCCCAGCATTTT. Its protein is CASSNRGGGNQPQHF.

The chain joins TRBV11-1 to TRBJ1-1, with 8 bases fitting TRBD1. Germline V gene data show CDR1 as SGHAT and CDR2 as FQDESV (reference sequence). The ends lost 5 bases at V and 8 bases at J; junction bases unmatched: 10. This CDR3 is 14 amino acids long. CDR3 amino acids: CASSHGQGTREAFF. DNA of the CDR3: TGTGCCAGCAGCCACGGACAGGGAACCAGGGAAGCTTTCTTT.

The chain uses TRBV27 and TRBJ1-5; D remains unclear. CDR1 MNHEY and CDR2 SMNVEV come from the germline V gene (reference sequence). The V gene lost 5 bases and the J gene lost 7 bases, with 9 bases spanning the gap. The CDR3 consists of 12 residues. The CDR3 DNA reads TGTGCCAGCAGTCTCCTTCCCCAGCCCCAGCATTTT. Protein product: CASSLLPQPQHF.

CDR3 sequence (DNA): TGTGCCACCTGGGGCAGCGGGCCTAGAGAGGCCTACGAGCAGTACTTC. Protein product: CATWGSGPREAYEQYF. This chain uses TRBV10-3 with TRBJ2-7, with D perhaps TRBD2 (6 bases). Trimming took 10 bases from V and 2 from J, leaving 24 bases between them. The CDR3 contains 16 residues. CDR1 is ENHRY and CDR2 is SYGVKD in the germline V gene.

The V call is TRBV6-2 or TRBV6-3, the J call TRBJ2-5, with D maybe TRBD1 (6 bases). The CDR3 spans 16 residues. Germline CDR1 is MNHEY and CDR2 is SVGEGT. V lost 1 base and J 3 bases, leaving 15 bases between the germline ends. In DNA form, the CDR3 reads TGTGCCAGCAGTTACTATGGGGGCGCCGTCAAAGAGACCCAGTACTTC. It codes for CASSYYGGAVKETQYF.

By sample share, this clonotype is medium-sized. This chain connects TRBV29-1 to TRBJ2-1; tentatively, D is TRBD1 or TRBD2 (5 bases each). The CDR3 is made up of 14 amino acids. Trimming shortened V by 1 base and J by 1 base, and 8 bases separated the two germline ends. CDR1 and CDR2 from the germline V gene are SQVTM and ANQGSEA. This CDR3 is CSVEGGISYNEQFF. The CDR3 nucleotides read TGCAGCGTTGAAGGGGGGATTTCCTACAATGAGCAGTTCTTC.

This clonotype was observed once. The rearrangement uses TRBV10-2 and TRBJ1-2; 7 positions match TRBD1. The CDR3 totals 13 residues. V shed 2 bases, J shed 7 bases, and the junction held 4 bases outside the gene matches. Germline V gene sequence: CDR1 WSHSY, CDR2 SAAADI. CDR3 loop: CASSELNRGGYTF. The DNA of the CDR3 is TGCGCCAGCAGTGAGCTCAACAGGGGTGGCTACACCTTC.

This chain links TRBV6-1 with TRBJ2-7; no clear D gene. CDR1 is MNHNS and CDR2 is SASEGT in the germline V gene. The CDR3 loop spans 11 amino acids. Trimming pared 10 bases from V and 3 bases from J, leaving 10 bases between. The CDR3 sequence: CAISEFYEQYF. In DNA form, the CDR3 reads TGTGCCATCTCGGAGTTCTACGAGCAGTACTTC.

This clonotype was recorded a few times. The V call is TRBV18, the J call TRBJ2-7; 7 nucleotides agree with TRBD2. Germline V gene data show CDR1 as KGHSH and CDR2 as LQKENI. The CDR3 runs to 14 residues. After removal of 6 bases from V and 2 bases from J, the junction contained 7 bases not matched to a gene. The CDR3 loop reads CASSSGDGAYEQYF. In DNA form, the CDR3 reads TGTGCCAGCTCCAGCGGGGACGGAGCCTACGAGCAGTACTTC. The variable domain in full, completed from reference TRBV18 and TRBJ2-7, reads NAGVMQNPRHLVRRRGQEARLRCSPMKGHSHVYWYRQLPEEGLKFMVYLQKENIIDESGMPKERFSAEFPKEGPSILRIQQVVRGDSAAYFCASSSGDGAYEQYFGPGTRLTVT.

J is TRBJ2-2 and V is TRBV18; D might be TRBD1 (6 bases). Per germline, CDR1 KGHSH and CDR2 LQKENI. The CDR3 extends over 16 amino acids. The V end was cut by 3 bases, the J end by 5 bases, with 16 bases between. The CDR3 spells CASSPGAGLKTGELFF. The CDR3 DNA reads TGTGCCAGCTCACCGGGGGCAGGTCTGAAAACCGGGGAGCTGTTTTTT.

This clonotype was detected only a few times. J is TRBJ1-2 and V is TRBV19; a weak D match, TRBD1 (6 bases). This CDR3 contains 12 residues. V was clipped by 7 bases and J by 8 bases, with 14 bases between them. Germline V gene lookup returns CDR1 LNHDA and CDR2 SQIVND (reference sequence). CDR3 sequence reads: CASNTLGTGYTF. CDR3 nucleotides: TGTGCCAGTAACACCCTCGGGACAGGCTACACCTTC.

This clonotype turned up a few times. The genes are TRBV6-5 and TRBJ2-5, with unresolved D. Trimming took 10 bases from V and 5 from J, leaving 23 bases between them. The CDR3 consists of 15 residues. The V gene's germline CDR1 is MNHEY and CDR2 SVGAGI. CDR3 region: CATILAPVAAETQYF. CDR3 coding DNA: TGTGCCACCATCCTTGCCCCGGTGGCCGCGGAGACCCAGTACTTC.

The rearrangement uses TRBV30 and TRBJ2-2; 9 positions match TRBD2. CDR1 and CDR2 (germline): GTSNPN, SVGIG (reference sequence). This CDR3 is 15 amino acids long. Losses at the gene ends were 3 bases for V and 5 bases for J; bases not matched to a gene: 7. As DNA, the CDR3 is TGTGCCTGGAGAGGACTAGCGTTGGAAACCGGGGAGCTGTTTTTT. Translating it yields CAWRGLALETGELFF. Looking up the rest from reference TRBV30 and TRBJ2-2 gives the full variable domain: SQTIHQWPATLVQPVGSPLSLECTVEGTSNPNLYWYRQAAGRGLQLLFYSVGIGQISSEVPQNLSASRPQDRQFILSSKKLLLSDSGFYLCAWRGLALETGELFFGEGSRLTVL.

This clonotype appeared a few times. The chain has TRBV12-3 or TRBV12-4 and TRBJ1-4, with D maybe TRBD1 (5 bases). V was shortened by 5 bases and J by 0 bases, with 7 bases between the two germline ends. The CDR3 spans 14 residues. CDR3 loop: CASSRQTTNEKLFF. The CDR3 nucleotides read TGTGCCAGCAGTCGACAGACAACTAATGAAAAACTGTTTTTT.

This chain joins TRBV27 and TRBJ2-2; 11 nucleotides align to TRBD2. J was trimmed by 7 bases and V by 9 bases; bases with no gene match: 7. CDR1 and CDR2 (germline): MNHEY, SMNVEV (reference sequence). The CDR3 is made up of 14 amino acids. The CDR3 DNA reads as TGTGCCAGTACAACTAGCGGGAGATTCGGGGAGCTGTTTTTT. Protein sequence: CASTTSGRFGELFF.

The V and J genes are TRBV12-3 or TRBV12-4 and TRBJ1-2; D uncertain. Between the trimmed V and J ends, which lost 0 bases and 3 bases, there was a span of 11 bases. The CDR3 runs to 15 residues. In DNA, the CDR3 is TGTGCCAGCAGTTTAGCAGGGTTAGATGACTATGGCTACACCTTC. It specifies CASSLAGLDDYGYTF.

The chain employs TRBV7-2 and TRBJ2-1, with 8 bases aligning to TRBD1. This CDR3 is built from 14 residues. Trimming cost V 4 bases and J 5 bases; bases outside gene matches: 4. Germline V gene data show CDR1 as SGHTA and CDR2 as FQGNSA. The CDR3 sequence: CASSWPGQDNEQFF. The CDR3 nucleotides read TGTGCCAGCAGCTGGCCGGGACAGGACAATGAGCAGTTCTTC.

In its sample, this clonotype ranks as medium-sized. The gene calls are TRBV13 and TRBJ2-3; no definite D call. Trimming stripped 5 bases from V and 0 bases from J, with 3 bases between. Germline CDR1 PRHDT, CDR2 FYEKMQ (reference sequence). The length of the CDR3 is 12 residues. CDR3 DNA: TGTGCCAGCAGCCTAAGCACAGATACGCAGTATTTT. This codes for CASSLSTDTQYF.

This clonotype is medium-sized by share. The chain joins TRBV29-1 to TRBJ2-3; 9 nucleotides align to TRBD2. Germline-derived CDR1 and CDR2 are SQVTM and ANQGSEA. V was pared by 7 bases and J by 4 bases, with 6 bases of the junction left unmatched. This CDR3 has 13 residues. CDR3 in amino acids: CSGASGEADTQYF. In nucleotides, the CDR3 is TGCAGCGGGGCTAGCGGGGAGGCAGATACGCAGTATTTT.

By sample share, this clonotype is medium-sized (0.01 to 0.1%). This rearrangement joins TRBV6-2 or TRBV6-3 to TRBJ2-2; D unclear. Trimming left V 6 bases short and J 0 bases short, with 17 bases between. Germline CDR1 and CDR2: MNHEY and SVGEGT. The CDR3 contains 17 residues. CDR3 sequence: CASSRSLDGPNTGELFF. The CDR3 DNA follows: TGTGCCAGCAGCCGATCCCTAGACGGCCCGAACACCGGGGAGCTGTTTTTT.

This clonotype appeared a single time. The chain uses TRBV7-6 and TRBJ1-3; no definite D call. V was cut by 0 bases and J by 2 bases, with 11 bases left in between. The CDR3 has 16 amino acids. Germline CDR1 reads SGHVS; CDR2 reads FNYEAQ. CDR3 DNA sequence: TGTGCCAGCAGCTTAGCGCTTCGGGGAGCTGGAAACACCATATATTTT. Translated: CASSLALRGAGNTIYF.

The chain recombines TRBV15 with TRBJ2-3, with D possibly being TRBD1 (6 bases). Trimming took 1 base from V and 2 from J, leaving 13 bases between them. Germline CDR1 and CDR2: LNHNV and YYDKDF (reference sequence). This CDR3 comprises 16 residues. The CDR3 sequence: CATSRAGDTYTDTQYF. CDR3 nucleotides: TGTGCCACCAGCAGAGCTGGGGACACCTACACAGATACGCAGTATTTT. Looking up the rest from reference TRBV15 and TRBJ2-3 gives the full variable domain: DAMVIQNPRYQVTQFGKPVTLSCSQTLNHNVMYWYQQKSSQAPKLLFHYYDKDFNNEADTPDNFQSRRPNTSFCFLDIRSPGLGDTAMYLCATSRAGDTYTDTQYFGPGTRLTVL.

V is TRBV20-1 and J is TRBJ2-1; 8 bases map to TRBD2. V was clipped by 2 bases and J by 13 bases; unmatched bases: 19. Germline lookup yields CDR1 DFQATT and CDR2 SNEGSKA (reference sequence). The CDR3 has 16 amino acids. This CDR3 reads CSARSPGGGATGEQFF. The CDR3 nucleotides are TGCAGTGCTAGATCCCCCGGGGGGGGAGCGACCGGAGAACAGTTCTTC.

This clonotype is categorized as medium-sized. The V call is TRBV19, the J call TRBJ2-5, with 10 positions matching TRBD2. The CDR3 is 16 residues long. Germline lookup yields CDR1 LNHDA and CDR2 SQIVND (reference sequence). V lost 5 bases and J lost 9; bases outside the gene matches: 15. In nucleotides, the CDR3 is TGTGCCAGTAGTTATATACCCGGGACTAGCGAATCACCCCAGTACTTC. Translating gives CASSYIPGTSESPQYF.

This clonotype qualifies as medium-sized. The chain uses TRBV30 and TRBJ2-7, with TRBD1 as a possible D gene (6 bases). The CDR3 is made up of 15 amino acids. The germline gives CDR1 GTSNPN, CDR2 SVGIG (reference sequence). Deletions cut 3 bases from V and 3 bases from J, with 18 bases between. This chain's CDR3 is CAWSIGGRRGYEQYF. In nucleotides, the CDR3 is TGTGCCTGGAGCATAGGGGGAAGACGGGGCTACGAGCAGTACTTC.

By share, this clonotype ranks as medium-sized. V usage is TRBV19 and J usage is TRBJ2-3, with 10 bases identical to TRBD2. The CDR3 is made up of 16 amino acids. CDR1 and CDR2 (germline): LNHDA, SQIVND (reference sequence). After removal of 0 bases from V and 3 bases from J, the junction contained 3 bases not matched to a gene. CDR3 bases: TGTGCCAGTAGTATAGACCTAGCGGGGGAAACAGATACGCAGTATTTT. It yields the protein CASSIDLAGETDTQYF.

This chain joins TRBV7-2 and TRBJ2-7; possibly TRBD1 or TRBD2 for D (5 bases each). Looked up from germline, CDR1 is SGHTA and CDR2 is FQGNSA. CDR3 length equals 13 residues. With 3 bases removed from V and 5 bases from J, the gap between germline ends came to 11 bases. CDR3 DNA sequence: TGTGCCAGCAGCTTCCGAGGGGCCGACGAGCAGTACTTC. Protein: CASSFRGADEQYF. Looking up the rest from reference TRBV7-2 and TRBJ2-7 gives the full variable domain: GAGVSQSPSNKVTEKGKDVELRCDPISGHTALYWYRQSLGQGLEFLIYFQGNSAPDKSGLPSDRFSAERTGGSVSTLTIQRTQQEDSAVYLCASSFRGADEQYFGPGTRLTVT.

V usage is TRBV12-3 or TRBV12-4 and J usage is TRBJ1-1; D possibly corresponds to TRBD1 (6 bases). The V end lost 4 bases, the J end lost 2 bases, and 11 bases lay between the germline ends. The CDR3 covers 14 residues. The CDR3 spells CASSSTGSNTEAFF. DNA of the CDR3: TGTGCCAGCAGTTCTACAGGGTCTAACACTGAAGCTTTCTTT.

The J gene is TRBJ1-2, the V gene TRBV19; D unresolved. The CDR3 totals 13 residues. V dropped 3 bases and J dropped 4 bases, with 9 bases sitting between them. Germline-derived CDR1 and CDR2 are LNHDA and SQIVND (reference sequence). Written as DNA, the CDR3 is TGTGCCAGTAGTATCGGGGTGACCTATGGCTACACCTTC. This sequence encodes CASSIGVTYGYTF.